This T cell receptor (beta chain) was captured by sequencing in a study of cytomegalovirus exposure and HLA in healthy donors. At the level of the study: Earlier, fewer than 130 million unique TCR beta sequences were recovered from about 179 million T cells by an analysis. Findings of the study overall: Further analysis, carried out later, found HLA-associated TCR beta chains more clonally expanded than equally common other chains. Within a later analysis, the majority of CMV-associated TCR beta chains appeared HLA-restricted.

Looked up from germline, CDR1 is MNHEY and CDR2 is SVGAGI. The CDR3 has 15 residues. J lost 4 bases, V lost 5 bases, and 9 bases had no gene match. Vbeta (60) and Jbeta (13) primers were used in the PCR. Only in-frame clones appear in the TCRdb table, and some are missing; sequencing was by immunoSEQ multiplex PCR. The data contain 95,000 to 150,000 clones, about three quarters of them singletons. Of note for this clone: Its antigen remains unidentified.

The receptor's source is a man in his 60s in good health and CMV-seropositive. Sequenced material: PBMCs. The rearrangement links TRBV6-5 to TRBJ1-2, with 8 bases fitting TRBD1. For the CDR3, the DNA is TGTGCCAGCAGTCCCACAGGGGGGAATCGCTATGGCTACACCTTC. It translates to CASSPTGGNRYGYTF.